This paragraph covers one TCR beta chain sequence. The data originate from a study of technical replicates of blood from a handful of donors. TCRdb's table, derived via immunoSEQ multiplex PCR, lists solely in-frame clones and lacks some. The sample yields 65,000 to 80,000 clones, 85% to 95% seen once. The CDR3 is 18 amino acids. CDR1 MNHEY and CDR2 SMNVEV come from the germline V gene (reference sequence). Trimming removed 5 bases from V and 4 bases from J, with 21 bases in between. This TCR derives from a human donor in good health. The chain is built from TRBV27 and TRBJ2-6; no clear D gene. Specimen: T cells isolated from PBMCs. CDR3 residues: CASSEPSVSLTGANVLTF. CDR3 DNA: TGTGCCAGCAGTGAACCTTCAGTGTCCCTTACCGGGGCCAACGTCCTGACTTTC.